Sequencing of this T cell receptor beta chain was carried out in a study of CD8+CD57+ T cells in acquired aplastic anemia. Looking at the study overall: Sorted CD4+ and CD8+ cell DNA averaged around 3.3 ug.

General study points: Common to patients and controls were approximately 30 CD8+ CDR3 sequences.

Genomic DNA, serving as template, underwent TCR beta VDJ and CDR3 profiling. Using its own MiXCR run on the reads, TCRdb lists one record per CDR3 protein. The table shows about 420,000 distinct CDR3 sequences, with under 80% occurring only once. The CDR3 loop spans 16 amino acids. V shed 1 base, J shed 6 bases, and the junction held 13 bases outside the gene matches. Germline CDR1 and CDR2: GTSNPN and SVGIG (reference sequence). This clonotype was found many times. The antigen is undetermined. Sequenced input: sorted CD4+, CD8+, or CD8+CD57+ T cells (not recorded which) from PBMCs. The origin of this receptor is a human donor in good health, serving as a control. The chain uses TRBV30 and TRBJ1-1; 8 nucleotides line up with TRBD1. CDR3 loop: CAWSDRRQGAVAEAFF. CDR3 DNA sequence: TGTGCCTGGAGTGATAGACGCCAGGGGGCTGTGGCTGAAGCTTTCTTT. Drawing the rest from reference TRBV30 and TRBJ1-1, the complete variable domain is SQTIHQWPATLVQPVGSPLSLECTVEGTSNPNLYWYRQAAGRGLQLLFYSVGIGQISSEVPQNLSASRPQDRQFILSSKKLLLSDSGFYLCAWSDRRQGAVAEAFFGQGTRLTVV.